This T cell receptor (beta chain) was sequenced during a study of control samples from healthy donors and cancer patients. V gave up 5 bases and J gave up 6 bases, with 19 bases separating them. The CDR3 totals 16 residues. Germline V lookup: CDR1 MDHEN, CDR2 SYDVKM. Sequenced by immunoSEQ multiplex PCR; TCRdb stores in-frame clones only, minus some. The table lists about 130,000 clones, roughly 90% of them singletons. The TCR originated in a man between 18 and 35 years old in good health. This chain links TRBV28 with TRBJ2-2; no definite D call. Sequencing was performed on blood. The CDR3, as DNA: TGTGCCAGCAGTCCCGGACCAAGACCAACGGCCGGGGAGCTGTTTTTT. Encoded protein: CASSPGPRPTAGELFF.